This TCR beta chain was profiled in a study of blood T cell repertoires in COVID-19. Background on the study: Both acute and convalescent COVID-19 samples were obtained from the United States, Italy and Spain. T cells, B-cell-depleted T cells, or PBMCs provided the cDNA or gDNA that served as material.

Original processing notes: Nucleated cell number was recorded as an estimate derived from reference gene primer amplification. Clones were read by immunoSEQ multiplex PCR, and TCRdb kept only the in-frame ones, dropping some. Clone size and V and J calls were adopted from that table, with D and trimming inferred from the DNA. The sample carries 55,000 to 90,000 clones, 88% recorded once. Sequenced sample: peripheral blood. The TCR sequence derives from a human donor in a cohort sampled during active COVID-19.

The CDR3 nucleotides are TGCGCCAGCAGCTTGGAAGGGACAGGGAGGCAGACCCAGTACTTC. The encoded protein is CASSLEGTGRQTQYF. The genes are TRBV5-1 and TRBJ2-5; 9 bases align to TRBD1. J gave up 6 bases and V 0 bases, and 6 bases lay outside the gene matches. This CDR3 comprises 15 residues. Germline V gene sequence: CDR1 SGHRS, CDR2 YFSETQ.